The clone carrying this TCR beta chain was counted only a few times. The germline V gene encodes CDR1 PRHDT and CDR2 FYEKMQ (reference sequence). Trimming removed 5 bases from V and 1 base from J, with 18 bases in between. This CDR3 is 18 amino acids long. The data originate from a study of cytomegalovirus exposure and HLA in healthy donors. About the research overall: Unique TCRs from HLA-typed donors, some 85 million of them, were held in an early data release.

With 60 Vbeta and 13 Jbeta primers, the PCR was carried out. Generated by immunoSEQ multiplex PCR, the TCRdb table keeps only in-frame clones and is missing some. The table lists about 170,000 clones, 65% to 90% of them singletons. The V and J genes are TRBV13 and TRBJ2-6; a possible D gene is TRBD1 (6 bases). The receptor comes from a male donor in good health and CMV-seronegative. Sequenced: PBMCs. The DNA for the CDR3 is TGTGCCAGCAGCCCAAGGACAGCCGCACTATCTGGGGCCAACGTCCTGACTTTC. It translates to CASSPRTAALSGANVLTF. Using reference TRBV13 and TRBJ2-6 for the parts outside the CDR3, the full variable domain is AAGVIQSPRHLIKEKRETATLKCYPIPRHDTVYWYQQGPGQDPQFLISFYEKMQSDKGSIPDRFSAQQFSDYHSELNMSSLELGDSALYFCASSPRTAALSGANVLTFGAGSRLTVL.